This entry is about one TCR beta chain. The antigen is undetermined. This record belongs to a study of long-term antiretroviral therapy in people with HIV. Findings of the study overall: The repertoire was dominated at all time points by clones expanded before ART. Post-treatment diversity went higher with ART but stayed below transplant donor controls.

Runs used v3.0 of the immunoSEQ assay and were done at survey level. Method: immunoSEQ multiplex PCR; TCRdb's copy keeps in-frame clones and lacks some. The table has about 21,000 clones, 86% seen once. Trimming removed 4 bases from V and 3 bases from J; junction bases left unmatched: 5. The V gene's germline CDR1 is ENHRY and CDR2 SYGVKD. The CDR3 consists of 15 residues. Sequenced here: unsorted PBMCs, sampled 1.3 years after starting antiretroviral therapy. The TCR was taken from a man aged 60 to 69 with HIV. The genes are TRBV10-3 and TRBJ2-2; 7 bases align to TRBD2. CDR3 DNA: TGTGCCATCAGTGCCCAACGGGAGGACACCGGGGAGCTGTTTTTT. This codes for CAISAQREDTGELFF.